One sample yielded the 17 T cell receptor beta chains listed below, sequenced in a study of graft-versus-host responses after intestinal transplantation. Data came from immunoSEQ multiplex PCR; TCRdb stores just in-frame clones and leaves some out. The sample yields some 120,000 clones, 90% seen once. The antigens for these receptors are not known. Sequences were derived from unstimulated CD4+ T cells sorted from spleen or lymph node cells, sampled before intestinal transplant. Source of these receptors: a human donor who received an intestinal transplant.

The gene calls are TRBV14 and TRBJ2-4, with TRBD1 matching 7 bases. The V and J ends lost 1 base and 0 bases, in that order; junction bases with no gene match: 3. This CDR3 is built from 16 residues. Germline lookup yields CDR1 SGHDN and CDR2 FVKESK. The CDR3: CASSQGDRRAKNIQYF. CDR3 nucleotides: TGTGCCAGCAGCCAAGGGGACAGAAGAGCCAAAAACATTCAGTACTTC.

In its sample, this clone was seen once. V gene TRBV5-1 combines with J gene TRBJ2-1; 8 bases align to TRBD2. CDR1 is SGHRS, CDR2 YFSETQ, per germline. V trimming: 3 bases; J trimming: 7 bases; junction bases outside the gene matches: 12. This CDR3 comprises 16 residues. The CDR3 here is CASSSTSGLGPNEQFF. As DNA, the CDR3 is TGCGCCAGCAGCTCCACTTCGGGACTAGGTCCGAATGAGCAGTTCTTC.

The rearrangement uses TRBV2 and TRBJ1-2; a weak D match, TRBD1 (5 bases). V was shortened by 7 bases and J by 8 bases, with 14 bases between the two germline ends. CDR3 length equals 12 residues. Per germline, CDR1 SNHLY and CDR2 FYNNEI. CDR3: CASMGEGGGYTF. CDR3 sequence (DNA): TGTGCCAGCATGGGGGAAGGAGGGGGCTACACCTTC.

The rearrangement links TRBV18 to TRBJ1-1, with 8 bases that match TRBD1. The CDR3 sequence is 15 residues long. V dropped 3 bases and J dropped 1; count of bases not matched to a gene: 4. Germline V gene sequence: CDR1 KGHSH, CDR2 LQKENI. Here the CDR3 DNA reads TGTGCCAGCTCACCTCAACAGGGGGAGAACACTGAAGCTTTCTTT. Protein product: CASSPQQGENTEAFF.

The rearrangement uses TRBV27 and TRBJ1-2, with 9 bases lining up with TRBD1. The CDR3 sequence is 14 residues long. Germline-derived CDR1 and CDR2 are MNHEY and SMNVEV (reference sequence). Unmatched junction bases numbered 3, after V lost 3 bases and J lost 4 bases. In nucleotides, the CDR3 is TGTGCCAGCAGTTTCGGACAGGGGTTCTATGGCTACACCTTC. Its translation is CASSFGQGFYGYTF.

The chain is built from TRBV27 and TRBJ2-7; D is uncertain. The CDR3 extends over 13 amino acids. Germline CDR1 MNHEY, CDR2 SMNVEV (reference sequence). With 5 bases removed from V and 3 bases from J, the gap between germline ends came to 11 bases. For the CDR3, the DNA is TGTGCCAGCAGTAATCGTCAGGACTACGAGCAGTACTTC. The encoded protein is CASSNRQDYEQYF.

The V gene is TRBV7-8, the J gene TRBJ2-5; TRBD2 matches 7 bases. V trimming: 5 bases; J trimming: 11 bases; junction bases outside the gene matches: 14. The germline gives CDR1 SGHVS, CDR2 FQNEAQ. The CDR3 spans 14 residues. The CDR3 sequence: CASSASPGTIEQYF. CDR3 in DNA: TGTGCCAGCAGCGCCTCTCCCGGGACTATAGAGCAGTACTTC.

This clone occurred a few times. The chain joins TRBV27 to TRBJ2-2, with D unresolved. Trimming removed 2 bases at V and 1 base at J, with 8 bases between. This CDR3 is built from 15 residues. Germline V CDR1 and CDR2: MNHEY, SMNVEV (reference sequence). The CDR3 loop reads CASSLAGLNTGELFF. In DNA form, the CDR3 reads TGTGCCAGCAGTTTAGCAGGCCTGAACACCGGGGAGCTGTTTTTT.

This clone was observed a few times. The V and J genes are TRBV27 and TRBJ2-7; TRBD1 matches 10 bases. Germline trimming cut 10 bases from V and 4 bases from J; bases unmatched to any gene: 13. The CDR3 totals 15 residues. The germline V gene has CDR1 MNHEY and CDR2 SMNVEV (reference sequence). CDR3 protein: CATGGWGQGMYEQYF. In nucleotides, the CDR3 is TGTGCCACCGGCGGATGGGGACAGGGGATGTACGAGCAGTACTTC.

This chain links TRBV14 with TRBJ2-3, with 8 bases identical to TRBD2. The trim removed 1 base at V and 5 bases at J, leaving 11 bases unmatched. The germline gives CDR1 SGHDN, CDR2 FVKESK. The CDR3 is 17 amino acids. In nucleotides, the CDR3 is TGTGCCAGCAGCCAAGCTCCTATTAGCGGGAAGAGAGATACGCAGTATTTT. Its protein product is CASSQAPISGKRDTQYF.

The V call is TRBV19, the J call TRBJ1-2; D is unclear. Germline values: CDR1 LNHDA, CDR2 SQIVND (reference sequence). The CDR3 covers 12 residues. Trimming removed 5 bases from V and 5 bases from J, with 9 bases in between. The CDR3 sequence: CASSVSQYGYTF. CDR3 coding DNA: TGTGCCAGTAGTGTATCACAGTATGGCTACACCTTC.

The chain uses TRBV6-5 and TRBJ2-4; 7 bases fit TRBD1. The CDR3 runs 16 residues. V dropped 4 bases and J dropped 3; count of bases not matched to a gene: 9. Per germline, CDR1 MNHEY and CDR2 SVGAGI. CDR3 DNA: TGTGCCAGCAGTTCGACAGGGCGGTTAGGCAAAAACATTCAGTACTTC. This sequence encodes CASSSTGRLGKNIQYF.

The DNA of the CDR3 is TGTGCCTGGAGTGAAGGCGGGACAGGGACAAATGGCTACACCTTC. It yields the protein CAWSEGGTGTNGYTF. The genes are TRBV30 and TRBJ1-2, with 9 bases aligning to TRBD1. Germline CDR1 reads GTSNPN; CDR2 reads SVGIG (reference sequence). The CDR3 covers 15 residues. V was pared by 1 base and J by 6 bases, with 9 bases of the junction left unmatched.

This clone appeared once. This rearrangement joins TRBV6-1 to TRBJ2-7; D is perhaps TRBD1 (5 bases). Trimming took 6 bases from V and 5 from J, leaving 17 bases between them. The CDR3 covers 14 residues. Germline CDR1 MNHNS, CDR2 SASEGT. In nucleotides, the CDR3 is TGTGCCAGCAGGACTCAGGGAAGGGGCAACGAGCAGTACTTC. This translates into CASRTQGRGNEQYF.

The chain combines TRBV7-2 with TRBJ2-5; 9 positions match TRBD1. Germline V lookup: CDR1 SGHTA, CDR2 FQGNSA. V gave up 5 bases and J gave up 5 bases; unmatched junction bases: 9. The CDR3 loop spans 15 amino acids. In DNA form, the CDR3 reads TGTGCCAGCAGCCGTACGGGGGACAGGGAGGAGACCCAGTACTTC. It specifies CASSRTGDREETQYF.

This CDR3 reads CASSTTNTGNQPQHF. In DNA form, the CDR3 reads TGTGCCAGTAGTACCACCAATACAGGCAATCAGCCCCAGCATTTT. V is TRBV19 and J is TRBJ1-5; D uncertain. Germline lookup yields CDR1 LNHDA and CDR2 SQIVND (reference sequence). The CDR3 runs to 15 residues. V was pared by 4 bases and J by 2 bases, with 12 bases between.

Written as DNA, the CDR3 is TGTGCCAGCAGTGACCAGCAGACAGGAAATTCACCCCTCCACTTT. Protein sequence: CASSDQQTGNSPLHF. The rearrangement uses TRBV6-1 and TRBJ1-6; a possible D gene is TRBD1 (6 bases). The V end was cut by 3 bases, the J end by 7 bases, with 13 bases between. Germline CDR1 and CDR2: MNHNS and SASEGT. The CDR3 runs to 15 residues.